The sequence of this T cell receptor beta chain was determined in a study of CD8+CD57+ T cells in acquired aplastic anemia. Study in general: Mean DNA quantity obtained from sorted CD4+ and CD8+ cells was around 2.9 ug.

TCR beta VDJ combinations and CDR3 sequences were profiled from genomic DNA. MiXCR, applied by TCRdb to the reads, yields one record per CDR3 protein. Of some 150,000 distinct CDR3 sequences listed, 52% are singletons. Trimming shortened V by 6 bases and J by 7 bases, and 9 bases separated the two germline ends. The CDR3 loop spans 12 amino acids. The germline V gene encodes CDR1 SEHNR and CDR2 FQNEAQ (reference sequence). Patients picked for sequencing had shown CD8+CD57+ cell expansion detected by flow cytometry. The patients all had a severe acquired aplastic anemia diagnosis. The source of this sequence is a human donor with aplastic anemia. Sequencing was performed on sorted CD4+, CD8+, or CD8+CD57+ T cells (not recorded which) from PBMCs. The V and J genes are TRBV7-9 and TRBJ2-2; D remains unclear. Here the CDR3 reads CASSFKGGELFF. CDR3 bases: TGTGCCAGCAGTTTCAAGGGCGGGGAGCTGTTTTTT.